The 16 T cell receptor beta chains below all came from one sample that was sequenced in a study of T cell changes during pregnancy in multiple sclerosis. TCRdb's copy holds only in-frame clones and misses some; the assay was immunoSEQ multiplex PCR. The profile shows fewer than 45,000 clones, over 85% of them singletons. Source: peripheral blood, taken in the third trimester of pregnancy. The receptors come from a female donor in good health, enrolled as a control in a pregnancy study.

CDR3 in amino acids: CASSYRGRAFYEAFF. For the CDR3, the DNA is TGTGCCAGCAGTTACCGAGGCAGGGCCTTCTATGAAGCTTTCTTT. The rearrangement links TRBV6-5 to TRBJ1-1, with D perhaps matching TRBD1 (5 bases). V lost 2 bases to trimming and J lost 7 bases, with 17 bases between them. Germline values: CDR1 MNHEY, CDR2 SVGAGI. The CDR3 extends over 15 amino acids.

This clone was found a few times. The V gene is TRBV20-1, the J gene TRBJ1-1; maybe TRBD1 (5 bases). V was pared by 4 bases and J by 3 bases, with 6 bases between. Germline V gives CDR1 DFQATT, CDR2 SNEGSKA (reference sequence). The CDR3 contains 11 residues. This chain's CDR3 is CSAMTDTEAFF. The DNA for the CDR3 is TGCAGTGCTATGACAGACACTGAAGCTTTCTTT.

This chain links TRBV6-1 with TRBJ1-6; 9 nucleotides match TRBD1. Germline V gene data show CDR1 as MNHNS and CDR2 as SASEGT. V shed 11 bases and J 5 bases; nucleotides not matched to a gene: 4. The CDR3 totals 13 residues. The chain's CDR3 is CAGTGSDNSPLHF. The CDR3 DNA is TGTGCCGGGACAGGGTCTGATAATTCACCCCTCCACTTT.

This sequence joins TRBV9 and TRBJ2-1; a possible D gene is TRBD2 (6 bases). V lost 4 bases and J 3 bases, leaving 14 bases between the germline ends. The CDR3 covers 15 residues. Per the germline V gene, CDR1 is SGDLS and CDR2 is YYNGEE. The CDR3 region is CASSPWRDRYNEQFF. DNA of the CDR3: TGTGCCAGCAGCCCCTGGCGGGATCGCTACAATGAGCAGTTCTTC.

This clone has a single count. This rearrangement joins TRBV28 to TRBJ2-1, with D tentatively TRBD2 (6 bases). Germline V gives CDR1 MDHEN, CDR2 SYDVKM. CDR3 length: 14 residues. Deletions cut 7 bases from V and 6 bases from J, with 16 bases between. CDR3 coding DNA: TGTGCCAGCATTGGCGGGACCGGTCCCAATGAGCAGTTCTTC. Translated, it gives CASIGGTGPNEQFF.

This clone occurred a few times. The chain joins TRBV2 to TRBJ2-1; tentative D call: TRBD1 (7 bases). Trimming shortened V by 11 bases and J by 4 bases, and 12 bases separated the two germline ends. This CDR3 is 12 amino acids long. Germline CDR1 and CDR2: SNHLY and FYNNEI. In nucleotides, the CDR3 is TGTGCCGAGCAGGGGGGTTACAATGAGCAGTTCTTC. It yields the protein CAEQGGYNEQFF.

V usage is TRBV9 and J usage is TRBJ2-5; possibly TRBD1 for D (6 bases). The germline V gene has CDR1 SGDLS and CDR2 YYNGEE. V lost 0 bases and J lost 2, with 14 bases in between. The length of the CDR3 is 16 residues. The CDR3 bases are TGTGCCAGCAGCGTAGGACAGGCCCTGGCTCAAGAGACCCAGTACTTC. Its translation: CASSVGQALAQETQYF. Based on the CDR3 plus reference TRBV9 and TRBJ2-5, the full variable domain is DSGVTQTPKHLITATGQRVTLRCSPRSGDLSVYWYQQSLDQGLQFLIQYYNGEERAKGNILERFSAQQFPDLHSELNLSSLELGDSALYFCASSVGQALAQETQYFGPGTRLLVL.

V and J are TRBV29-1 and TRBJ1-2; weak D call: TRBD1 (5 bases). The CDR3 covers 14 residues. V was cut by 3 bases and J by 4 bases, with 15 bases left in between. From germline, CDR1 is SQVTM and CDR2 ANQGSEA. The CDR3 sequence: CSVDEGRGLYGYTF. DNA for the CDR3: TGCAGCGTTGATGAGGGGCGGGGACTCTATGGCTACACCTTC.

This clone occurred once. The CDR3 sequence: CASSPTGMGMNTEAFF. CDR3 bases: TGTGCCAGCAGCCCGACAGGGATGGGGATGAACACTGAAGCTTTCTTT. The chain employs TRBV5-4 and TRBJ1-1; 7 nucleotides match TRBD1. Unmatched junction bases numbered 9, after V lost 4 bases and J lost 0 bases. CDR1 is SGHNT and CDR2 is YYREEE in the germline V gene (reference sequence). The CDR3 runs to 16 residues.

This chain joins TRBV5-1 and TRBJ2-2; 9 bases align to TRBD1. V lost 1 base to trimming and J lost 6 bases; unmatched junction nucleotides: 13. Germline assignment: CDR1 SGHRS and CDR2 YFSETQ. CDR3 length equals 18 residues. CDR3 coding DNA: TGCGCCAGCAGCTTGTGGCCCCGGGACAGGGCAGGTCCCGGGGAGCTGTTTTTT. This translates into CASSLWPRDRAGPGELFF.

The V call is TRBV9, the J call TRBJ2-3, with 9 bases aligning to TRBD1. CDR3 length equals 16 residues. Germline V lookup: CDR1 SGDLS, CDR2 YYNGEE. V trimming: 4 bases; J trimming: 4 bases; junction bases outside the gene matches: 10. In DNA, the CDR3 is TGTGCCAGCAGCTTACACCGGGACAGGGAATCAGATACGCAGTATTTT. Its translation: CASSLHRDRESDTQYF.

By its share, this clone is medium-sized. The rearrangement uses TRBV5-4 and TRBJ1-2; D is uncertain. The CDR3 runs 14 residues. Germline values: CDR1 SGHNT, CDR2 YYREEE (reference sequence). V was shortened by 0 bases and J by 0 bases, with 6 bases between the two germline ends. This chain's CDR3 is CASSLDTANYGYTF. The DNA of the CDR3 is TGTGCCAGCAGCTTGGACACAGCTAACTATGGCTACACCTTC.

CDR3 loop: CASSYSRGGEAFF. The CDR3 DNA reads TGTGCCAGCAGTTACTCAAGAGGGGGTGAAGCTTTCTTT. The V and J genes are TRBV6-5 and TRBJ1-1, with a possible D match to TRBD1 (6 bases). Germline lookup yields CDR1 MNHEY and CDR2 SVGAGI. CDR3 length: 13 residues. The V gene lost 0 bases and the J gene lost 7 bases, with 9 bases spanning the gap.

The J gene is TRBJ2-4, the V gene TRBV5-1; no clear D gene. V was shortened by 0 bases and J by 3 bases, with 7 bases between the two germline ends. In germline, CDR1 is SGHRS, CDR2 YFSETQ. CDR3 length: 14 amino acids. The CDR3 DNA reads TGCGCCAGCAGCTTGGAACAGAGCAAAAACATTCAGTACTTC. Translation: CASSLEQSKNIQYF.

The gene calls are TRBV9 and TRBJ1-3; TRBD1 matches 10 bases. Germline values: CDR1 SGDLS, CDR2 YYNGEE. This CDR3 has 16 residues. V trimming: 0 bases; J trimming: 6 bases; junction bases outside the gene matches: 6. As DNA, the CDR3 is TGTGCCAGCAGCGTAGCTACCGGGACAGGGGAAAACACCATATATTTT. As protein: CASSVATGTGENTIYF.

This chain joins TRBV7-2 and TRBJ2-1; tentatively, D is TRBD2 (5 bases). Germline CDR1 and CDR2: SGHTA and FQGNSA. CDR3 size: 12 residues. The V end lost 5 bases, the J end lost 15 bases, and 17 bases lay between the germline ends. The CDR3 sequence: CASSVDAGRPFF. For the CDR3, the DNA is TGTGCCAGCAGCGTCGACGCGGGCAGACCGTTCTTC.